This T cell receptor beta chain appears in the sequencing data of a study of cytomegalovirus exposure and HLA in healthy donors. Primers: 60 Vbeta forward and 13 Jbeta reverse. The protocol was immunoSEQ multiplex PCR, while the TCRdb copy is restricted to in-frame clones and leaves out a portion. The data show 140,000 to 150,000 clones, around four fifths seen once. The CDR3 totals 13 residues. Trimming took 0 bases from V and 10 from J, leaving 9 bases between them. CDR1 is LNHDA and CDR2 is SQIVND in the germline V gene (reference sequence). About this clone: Its antigen is not identified.

Findings and caveats of the study: Altogether, 170 or so TCR beta chains were recorded as cytomegalovirus-associated.

The sequence was collected from a woman aged 55-69 years in good health and CMV-seropositive. The sample taken for sequencing was PBMCs. The chain links TRBV19 to TRBJ2-2, with no clear D. The CDR3 reads CASSIDQIKELFF. In nucleotides, the CDR3 is TGTGCCAGTAGTATAGATCAAATCAAGGAGCTGTTTTTT.